Listed below are T cell receptor beta chains from one sample, sequenced in a study of cytomegalovirus exposure and HLA in healthy donors. The repertoire was sequenced with immunoSEQ multiplex PCR; TCRdb's copy has only in-frame clones and lacks some. This sample lists about 200,000 clones; its ten largest clones have roughly 0.7%. The sample comprised PBMCs. The receptors were sampled from a boy younger than 18 in good health and CMV-seronegative. CDR3s include the opening cysteine and the closing phenylalanine or tryptophan. Fields, in order: V gene, J gene, D gene, CDR3 protein, CDR3 DNA. The D gene is left open where the match is weak.

V: TRBV29-1; J: TRBJ1-2; D: TRBD1; CDR3: CSVEDETGDGYTF; DNA: TGCAGCGTCGAAGATGAGACAGGGGATGGCTACACCTTC
V: TRBV7-3; J: TRBJ2-3; D: TRBD2; CDR3: CASSLRLADTDTQYF; DNA: TGTGCCAGCAGCCTTCGACTAGCGGACACAGATACGCAGTATTTT
V: TRBV30; J: TRBJ1-1; D: TRBD1; CDR3: CAWRHQGVRTEAFF; DNA: TGTGCCTGGAGACATCAGGGGGTGAGGACTGAAGCTTTCTTT
V: TRBV6-5; J: TRBJ1-2; D: TRBD1; CDR3: CASSPRGQGIYGYTF; DNA: TGTGCCAGCAGCCCTCGAGGACAGGGGATCTATGGCTACACCTTC
V: TRBV9; J: TRBJ1-1; D: NA; CDR3: CASSVDGVNTEAFF; DNA: TGTGCCAGCAGCGTAGACGGAGTGAACACTGAAGCTTTCTTT
V: TRBV30; J: TRBJ1-1; D: NA; CDR3: CAWARTAPGPGGTEAFF; DNA: TGTGCCTGGGCGAGGACCGCTCCGGGCCCCGGGGGGACTGAAGCTTTCTTT
V: TRBV19; J: TRBJ1-5; D: NA; CDR3: CASRSGRGNQPQHF; DNA: TGTGCCTCGCGGAGCGGGAGGGGCAATCAGCCCCAGCATTTT
V: TRBV18; J: TRBJ1-3; D: NA; CDR3: CASSPVTSGNTIYF; DNA: TGTGCCAGCTCCCCGGTTACCTCTGGAAACACCATATATTTT
V: TRBV6-6; J: TRBJ2-7; D: NA; CDR3: CASTPALLGASYEQYF; DNA: TGTGCCAGCACCCCTGCCCTGCTGGGGGCCTCCTACGAGCAGTACTTC
V: TRBV18; J: TRBJ1-2; D: NA; CDR3: CASSPRVGQGGYTF; DNA: TGTGCCAGCTCACCAAGAGTTGGCCAGGGTGGCTACACCTTC
V: TRBV7-2; J: TRBJ2-1; D: TRBD2; CDR3: CASSSGTSGTGSSEQFF; DNA: TGTGCCAGCAGCTCCGGGACTAGCGGGACCGGCAGTAGTGAGCAGTTCTTC
V: TRBV5-1; J: TRBJ1-2; D: TRBD1; CDR3: CASSWQDRVGGYTF; DNA: TGCGCCAGCAGCTGGCAAGACAGGGTTGGTGGCTACACCTTC
V: TRBV29-1; J: TRBJ1-1; D: TRBD1; CDR3: CSVLEGQGAPEAFF; DNA: TGCAGCGTTCTAGAAGGACAGGGGGCTCCTGAAGCTTTCTTT
V: TRBV18; J: TRBJ1-2; D: TRBD1; CDR3: CASSPPGTGIYGYTF; DNA: TGTGCCAGCTCACCACCCGGGACAGGAATCTATGGCTACACCTTC
V: TRBV4-1; J: TRBJ2-3; D: TRBD1; CDR3: CASSQTDRGSPFSTDTQYF; DNA: TGCGCCAGCAGCCAAACGGACAGGGGGTCACCTTTTAGCACAGATACGCAGTATTTT
V: TRBV5-4; J: TRBJ1-2; D: TRBD1; CDR3: CASSLETTGANYGYTF; DNA: TGTGCCAGCAGCTTGGAGACGACAGGGGCCAACTATGGCTACACCTTC
V: TRBV25-1; J: TRBJ1-2; D: NA; CDR3: CASSEFSGVYGYTF; DNA: TGTGCCAGCAGTGAATTTTCAGGGGTCTATGGCTACACCTTC
V: TRBV4-1; J: TRBJ2-7; D: NA; CDR3: CASSQDGFAGYEQYF; DNA: TGCGCCAGCAGCCAAGATGGTTTTGCCGGCTACGAGCAGTACTTC
V: TRBV19; J: TRBJ1-2; D: NA; CDR3: CASSSEYGYTF; DNA: TGTGCCAGTAGTTCTGAGTATGGCTACACCTTC
V: TRBV4-3; J: TRBJ2-5; D: NA; CDR3: CASSQQVGETQYF; DNA: TGCGCCAGCAGCCAGCAGGTTGGGGAGACCCAGTACTTC
V: TRBV2; J: TRBJ1-5; D: NA; CDR3: CASSEARPAGQPQHF; DNA: TGTGCCAGCAGTGAAGCGCGGCCCGCCGGTCAGCCCCAGCATTTT
V: TRBV7-9; J: TRBJ2-7; D: NA; CDR3: CASTHKLTAGLWEQYF; DNA: TGTGCCAGCACCCATAAACTGACAGCTGGTCTATGGGAGCAGTACTTC
V: TRBV6-1; J: TRBJ2-3; D: NA; CDR3: CASRGPSTDTQYF; DNA: TGTGCCAGCAGGGGCCCTAGCACAGATACGCAGTATTTT
V: TRBV6-5; J: TRBJ2-1; D: NA; CDR3: CASSLYQGPGLQFF; DNA: TGTGCCAGCAGTCTTTACCAGGGCCCCGGGCTGCAGTTCTTC
V: TRBV10-3; J: TRBJ2-7; D: NA; CDR3: CAISEGGEQYF; DNA: TGTGCCATCAGTGAAGGGGGCGAGCAGTACTTC
V: TRBV2; J: TRBJ2-3; D: NA; CDR3: CASSGRVDTQYF; DNA: TGTGCCAGCAGTGGGCGGGTAGATACGCAGTATTTT